This TCR beta chain is drawn from a study of a mutant IDH1 vaccine in newly diagnosed glioma. Study in general: Every participant had undergone radiotherapy, temozolomide, or both before, and most underwent both.

Only in-frame clones appear in the TCRdb table, and some are missing; sequencing was by immunoSEQ multiplex PCR. The profile shows about 31,000 clones, more than 75% of them singletons. Regarding this clone: No antigen is known for it.

The trim removed 5 bases at V and 4 bases at J, leaving 7 bases unmatched. The CDR3 contains 15 residues. Germline assignment: CDR1 SGHTA and CDR2 FQGNSA. Time point denoted: week 35, safety follow-up. It was 300 ug of mutant IDH1 20-mer peptide that made up each vaccine dose, given with topical imiquimod. New WHO grade 3 or 4 astrocytomas that were IDH1-mutant and ATRX-lost had been found in donors. Overall study findings and caveats: Vaccine-induced immune responses occurred in over 80% of patients.

The chain joins TRBV7-2 to TRBJ2-3; 9 bases match TRBD1. The origin of this receptor is a woman in her thirties or forties with glioma. The starting material was PBMCs, obtained from a glioma patient whose treatment included an IDH1 peptide vaccine. The CDR3 loop reads CASSRRDRAADTQYF. The DNA for the CDR3 is TGTGCCAGCAGCCGCCGGGACAGGGCCGCAGATACGCAGTATTTT.